Presented here are 21 T cell receptor beta chains from one specimen sequenced in a study of blood T cell repertoires in COVID-19. Method: immunoSEQ multiplex PCR; TCRdb's copy keeps in-frame clones and lacks some. The sample has 200,000 or so clones, roughly 80% seen once. Material for sequencing was peripheral blood. Receptors were obtained from a woman aged 25 to 39 with acute or convalescent COVID-19.

V is TRBV21-1 and J is TRBJ2-1; the D call TRBD1 from the table was never checked on the DNA. TRBV21-1 has pseudogene status. CDR3 length: 22 residues. Here the CDR3 reads CASSKWGQMYWPAIHSYNEQFF. The CDR3 region has the DNA TGTGCCAGCAGCAAATGGGGCCAAATGTACTGGCCGGCGATTCACTCCTACAATGAGCAGTTCTTC.

The gene calls are TRBV10-1 and TRBJ1-4; 8 bases align to TRBD1. This CDR3 contains 14 residues. Germline V gene sequence: CDR1 WNHNN, CDR2 SYGVQD (reference sequence). Trimming removed 2 bases from V and 4 bases from J; junction bases left unmatched: 0. The CDR3 reads CASSETGGNEKLFF. The CDR3 nucleotides read TGCGCCAGCAGTGAGACAGGGGGTAATGAAAAACTGTTTTTT.

The count of this clone is one. V is TRBV5-6 and J is TRBJ1-2; 10 bases align to TRBD1. This CDR3 comprises 17 residues. V shed 0 bases and J 0 bases; nucleotides not matched to a gene: 5. The germline gives CDR1 SGHDT, CDR2 YYEEEE. The CDR3 DNA sequence: TGTGCCAGCAGCTTGGGGACAGGGGGATTCTCTAACTATGGCTACACCTTC. Translated: CASSLGTGGFSNYGYTF.

V and J are TRBV5-1 and TRBJ2-5, with 11 bases that match TRBD2. Trimming at V came to 3 bases and at J to 5 bases, leaving 9 bases not matched to a gene. Germline V lookup: CDR1 SGHRS, CDR2 YFSETQ. The CDR3 spans 16 residues. The DNA for the CDR3 is TGCGCCAGCAGCTCAGGGACTAGCGGCCACCTGGAGACCCAGTACTTC. Amino acid sequence: CASSSGTSGHLETQYF.

This clone was recorded once. V usage is TRBV5-4 and J usage is TRBJ2-3; 8 nucleotides line up with TRBD2. J gave up 5 bases and V 5 bases, and 7 bases lay outside the gene matches. Per germline, CDR1 SGHNT and CDR2 YYREEE (reference sequence). The CDR3 covers 14 residues. CDR3 DNA sequence: TGTGCCAGCAGTCCCGGACTAGCTCGAGATACGCAGTATTTT. Its protein is CASSPGLARDTQYF.

The rearrangement links TRBV24-1 to TRBJ2-1; 8 bases match TRBD1. Germline V gene lookup returns CDR1 KGHDR and CDR2 SFDVKD. The CDR3 extends over 15 amino acids. Trimming cost V 3 bases and J 8 bases; bases outside gene matches: 8. CDR3 in DNA: TGTGCCACCAGTGATCCCAGGGGGCTGACCGATGAGCAGTTCTTC. It yields the protein CATSDPRGLTDEQFF.

This clone was detected only once. The rearrangement joins TRBV27 to TRBJ2-5; D is possibly TRBD2 (5 bases). Germline loops: CDR1 MNHEY, CDR2 SMNVEV (reference sequence). The V gene lost 4 bases and the J gene lost 5 bases, with 14 bases spanning the gap. This CDR3 has 14 amino acids. The CDR3 DNA reads TGTGCCAGCAGTTACGACCCAAAGCGGGAGACCCAGTACTTC. It translates to CASSYDPKRETQYF.

The V call is TRBV29-1, the J call TRBJ1-6, with unresolved D. This CDR3 has 15 residues. V lost 8 bases and J 4 bases, leaving 18 bases between the germline ends. CDR1 is SQVTM, CDR2 ANQGSEA, per germline. In nucleotides, the CDR3 is TGCAGCTTTAGCTTCAGCGTTCTTTATAATTCACCCCTCCACTTT. Encoded protein: CSFSFSVLYNSPLHF.

The rearrangement joins TRBV28 to TRBJ2-3, with D perhaps matching TRBD2 (6 bases). Germline V CDR1 and CDR2: MDHEN, SYDVKM. V lost 3 bases and J lost 1, with 17 bases in between. CDR3 length equals 17 residues. The CDR3 loop reads CASSLVSGLIGTDTQYF. CDR3 DNA sequence: TGTGCCAGCAGTTTGGTTTCGGGACTGATAGGCACAGATACGCAGTATTTT.

The V and J genes are TRBV2 and TRBJ1-4, with 10 positions matching TRBD1. The CDR3 loop spans 15 amino acids. Per the germline V gene, CDR1 is SNHLY and CDR2 is FYNNEI. With V trimmed by 5 bases and J by 5 bases, 5 bases remained unmatched. The CDR3: CASSRDRGRNEKLFF. CDR3 DNA sequence: TGTGCCAGCAGTCGGGACAGGGGCAGGAATGAAAAACTGTTTTTT. Combining the CDR3 with reference TRBV2 and TRBJ1-4 gives the whole variable domain EPEVTQTPSHQVTQMGQEVILRCVPISNHLYFYWYRQILGQKVEFLVSFYNNEISEKSEIFDDQFSVERPDGSNFTLKIRSTKLEDSAMYFCASSRDRGRNEKLFFGSGTQLSVL.

V gene TRBV6-1 combines with J gene TRBJ1-5; D remains unclear. The CDR3 is 14 residues long. The germline gives CDR1 MNHNS, CDR2 SASEGT. V was trimmed by 2 bases and J by 4 bases, leaving 9 bases between them. CDR3 in DNA: TGTGCCAGCAGTGAATGGGCAGTGAATCAGCCCCAGCATTTT. Its translation is CASSEWAVNQPQHF.

The chain joins TRBV7-7 to TRBJ2-5, with 8 positions matching TRBD2. The CDR3 consists of 15 residues. Germline V gene sequence: CDR1 SSHAT, CDR2 FNYEAQ (reference sequence). The trim removed 1 base at V and 4 bases at J, leaving 5 bases unmatched. The CDR3 loop reads CASSLGSRGGETQYF. The DNA of the CDR3 is TGTGCCAGCAGCTTAGGCTCACGGGGGGGAGAGACCCAGTACTTC.

V is TRBV5-4 and J is TRBJ2-7; maybe TRBD2 (5 bases). CDR1 SGHNT and CDR2 YYREEE come from the germline V gene (reference sequence). The CDR3 loop spans 15 amino acids. Trimming took off 0 bases at V and 6 bases at J, with 16 bases between the two ends. CDR3 nucleotide sequence: TGTGCCAGCAGCTTGGCCACTAGGACTCCCGGCGAGCAGTACTTC. Its translation is CASSLATRTPGEQYF. The complete variable domain, with remaining parts taken from reference TRBV5-4 and TRBJ2-7, reads ETGVTQSPTHLIKTRGQQVTLRCSSQSGHNTVSWYQQALGQGPQFIFQYYREEENGRGNFPPRFSGLQFPNYSSELNVNALELDDSALYLCASSLATRTPGEQYFGPGTRLTVT.

The rearrangement joins TRBV7-2 to TRBJ2-7; 8 bases are shared with TRBD2. The CDR3 is made up of 15 amino acids. The junction had 7 bases not matched to a gene; V was cut back by 2 bases and J by 4 bases. The germline V gene encodes CDR1 SGHTA and CDR2 FQGNSA. CDR3 in amino acids: CASSLPPTSAYEQYF. Written as DNA, the CDR3 is TGTGCCAGCAGCTTACCCCCGACTAGCGCTTACGAGCAGTACTTC.

The rearrangement links TRBV6-1 to TRBJ1-4; D gene uncertain. Germline V gives CDR1 MNHNS, CDR2 SASEGT. This CDR3 has 16 residues. With 0 bases removed from V and 0 bases from J, the gap between germline ends came to 8 bases. CDR3 sequence: CASSEAGRPTNEKLFF. CDR3 nucleotides: TGTGCCAGCAGTGAAGCAGGCAGGCCAACTAATGAAAAACTGTTTTTT.

V is TRBV9 and J is TRBJ1-4, with 8 bases aligning to TRBD1. The length of the CDR3 is 13 residues. J lost 2 bases, V lost 6 bases, and 0 bases had no gene match. The germline V gene encodes CDR1 SGDLS and CDR2 YYNGEE. CDR3 amino acids: CASTGGTNEKLFF. The DNA for the CDR3 is TGTGCCAGCACAGGGGGCACTAATGAAAAACTGTTTTTT.

The chain uses TRBV27 and TRBJ1-6; D gene uncertain. V lost 6 bases and J lost 0, with 9 bases in between. This CDR3 has 15 amino acids. CDR1 is MNHEY and CDR2 is SMNVEV in the germline V gene (reference sequence). The CDR3 DNA is TGTGCCAGCAGGCGGATGGGCTCCTATAATTCACCCCTCCACTTT. It translates to CASRRMGSYNSPLHF.

In its sample, this clone was seen once. The V call is TRBV11-1, the J call TRBJ1-1, with TRBD1 identical over 9 bases. Germline V gives CDR1 SGHAT, CDR2 FQDESV (reference sequence). The V gene end was trimmed by 3 bases and the J gene end by 3 bases; junction bases not matched to a gene: 2. The CDR3 totals 14 residues. The CDR3 region has the DNA TGTGCCAGCAGCTTCAGGACAGGGGACACTGAAGCTTTCTTT. Encoded protein: CASSFRTGDTEAFF.

This clone was seen just once. CDR3 in DNA: TGTGCCAGTACGGGGAGATACGCCTGGGAGCAGTACTTC. Translating gives CASTGRYAWEQYF. This chain links TRBV19 with TRBJ2-7; tentatively, D is TRBD2 (5 bases). V was trimmed by 7 bases and J by 7 bases, leaving 17 bases between them. Germline assignment: CDR1 LNHDA and CDR2 SQIVND (reference sequence). The CDR3 sequence is 13 residues long.

This chain joins TRBV5-5 and TRBJ2-1; 10 bases map to TRBD2. The CDR3 contains 15 residues. The J segment lost 5 bases and the V segment lost 3 bases, leaving 5 bases of the junction unmatched. CDR1 and CDR2 from the germline V gene are SGHKS and YYEKEE (reference sequence). The CDR3 loop is CASSYSGGADNEQFF. The CDR3 region has the DNA TGTGCCAGCAGCTACAGCGGGGGGGCGGACAATGAGCAGTTCTTC.

V and J are TRBV7-8 and TRBJ2-7; 7 nucleotides line up with TRBD2. The CDR3 totals 15 residues. V lost 2 bases to trimming and J lost 0 bases; unmatched junction nucleotides: 4. Germline CDR1 SGHVS, CDR2 FQNEAQ. The DNA for the CDR3 is TGTGCCAGCAGCTTACGAGCGGGGAGCTCCTACGAGCAGTACTTC. It is translated as CASSLRAGSSYEQYF. Filled out from reference TRBV7-8 and TRBJ2-7, the complete variable domain reads GAGVSQSPRYKVAKRGQDVALRCDPISGHVSLFWYQQALGQGPEFLTYFQNEAQLDKSGLPSDRFFAERPEGSVSTLKIQRTQQEDSAVYLCASSLRAGSSYEQYFGPGTRLTVT.